The 6 T cell receptor beta chains below all came from one sample that was sequenced in a study of blood T cell repertoires in COVID-19. The method was immunoSEQ multiplex PCR; TCRdb's version includes in-frame clones alone and lacks a portion of them. The sample lists approximately 280,000 clones; around 84% were seen once. Sample: PBMCs or T cells enriched from blood (not recorded which). These receptors were taken from a man aged 35-49 years who had been exposed to COVID-19.

The chain carries TRBV27 and TRBJ1-5; TRBD1 is a possible D gene (6 bases). The germline V gene encodes CDR1 MNHEY and CDR2 SMNVEV (reference sequence). The germline V and J ends were trimmed by 6 bases and 4 bases, with 13 bases remaining between them. The CDR3 is 14 amino acids. The CDR3 DNA follows: TGTGCCAGCAGGCAGGGGAGGGGGAATCAGCCCCAGCATTTT. It encodes CASRQGRGNQPQHF.

The rearrangement uses TRBV7-2 and TRBJ1-2; the match to TRBD1 covers 9 bases. Germline CDR1 SGHTA, CDR2 FQGNSA. The CDR3 runs 14 residues. Trimming took 5 bases from V and 8 from J; bases not matched to a gene: 9. Here the CDR3 reads CASSTSGTGRGYTF. In DNA, the CDR3 is TGTGCCAGCAGCACCTCCGGGACAGGGCGAGGCTACACCTTC.

The CDR3 DNA follows: TGTGCCAGTAGTACGCCTAGACAGGGACTTATCTATGGCTACACCTTC. Its protein is CASSTPRQGLIYGYTF. This chain joins TRBV19 and TRBJ1-2; 7 positions match TRBD1. The CDR3 is 16 residues long. Germline CDR1 reads LNHDA; CDR2 reads SQIVND (reference sequence). V lost 4 bases and J lost 4; bases outside the gene matches: 12.

The gene calls are TRBV4-1 and TRBJ1-3, with a weak D call TRBD1 (6 bases). This CDR3 has 18 amino acids. Germline assignment: CDR1 MGHRA and CDR2 YSYEKL. The ends were cut back, 4 bases at V and 7 bases at J, with 26 bases in the middle. The CDR3 here is CASSPYKTGIGAGNTIYF. In DNA form, the CDR3 reads TGCGCCAGCAGCCCTTACAAGACAGGTATAGGGGCCGGGAACACCATATATTTT.

V is TRBV2 and J is TRBJ2-2; TRBD2 matches at 8 bases. Per the germline V gene, CDR1 is SNHLY and CDR2 is FYNNEI. The J segment lost 7 bases and the V segment lost 6 bases, leaving 7 bases of the junction unmatched. The CDR3 length is 14 residues. CDR3 in DNA: TGTGCCAGCAGGGCGGGACTAGGTCGCGGGGAGCTGTTTTTT. It yields the protein CASRAGLGRGELFF.

The chain is built from TRBV30 and TRBJ2-1, with TRBD2 identical over 15 bases. The junction had 6 bases not matched to a gene; V was cut back by 5 bases and J by 7 bases. From germline, CDR1 is GTSNPN and CDR2 SVGIG (reference sequence). This CDR3 region has 15 residues. The CDR3 DNA reads TGTGCCTGGGGACTAGCGGGAGGGCCATGGAATGAGCAGTTCTTC. Its protein is CAWGLAGGPWNEQFF. Full variable domain (outside the CDR3, taken from reference TRBV30 and TRBJ2-1): SQTIHQWPATLVQPVGSPLSLECTVEGTSNPNLYWYRQAAGRGLQLLFYSVGIGQISSEVPQNLSASRPQDRQFILSSKKLLLSDSGFYLCAWGLAGGPWNEQFFGPGTRLTVL.